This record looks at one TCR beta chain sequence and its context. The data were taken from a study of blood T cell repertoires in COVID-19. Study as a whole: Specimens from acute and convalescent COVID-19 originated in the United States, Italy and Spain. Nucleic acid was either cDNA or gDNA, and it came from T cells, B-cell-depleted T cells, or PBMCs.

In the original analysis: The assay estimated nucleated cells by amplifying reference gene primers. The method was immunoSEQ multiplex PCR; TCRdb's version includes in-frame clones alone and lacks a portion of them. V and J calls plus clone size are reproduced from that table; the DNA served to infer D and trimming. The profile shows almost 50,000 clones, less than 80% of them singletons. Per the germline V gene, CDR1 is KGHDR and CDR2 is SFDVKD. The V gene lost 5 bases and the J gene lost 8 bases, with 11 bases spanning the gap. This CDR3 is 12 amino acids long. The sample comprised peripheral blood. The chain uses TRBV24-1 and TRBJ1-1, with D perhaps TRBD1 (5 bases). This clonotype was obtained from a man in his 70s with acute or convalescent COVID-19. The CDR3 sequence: CATSGPGGEAFF. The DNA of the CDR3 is TGTGCCACCAGTGGACCCGGGGGGGAAGCTTTCTTT.